This passage covers 7 T cell receptor beta chains from one sample sequenced in a study of glioma-infiltrating T cells after dendritic cell vaccination. Time point here: after dendritic cell vaccination, including at tumor progression/relapse. The repertoire was sequenced with immunoSEQ multiplex PCR; TCRdb's copy has only in-frame clones and lacks some. The table lists some 90,000 clones, roughly 77% of them singletons. The material was blood, obtained after dendritic cell vaccination. The receptors were sampled from a human donor with glioblastoma.

There are a few counts of this clone. The V gene is TRBV2, the J gene TRBJ1-1; D call uncertain. The V end was cut by 3 bases, the J end by 3 bases, with 14 bases between. This CDR3 comprises 15 residues. Germline V CDR1 and CDR2: SNHLY, FYNNEI. The CDR3 region has the DNA TGTGCCAGCAGTGAGCAAATCGGGAGGGACACTGAAGCTTTCTTT. Protein: CASSEQIGRDTEAFF.

The rearrangement joins TRBV30 to TRBJ1-5; 7 bases match TRBD1. After removal of 1 base from V and 7 bases from J, the junction contained 4 bases not matched to a gene. Germline values: CDR1 GTSNPN, CDR2 SVGIG (reference sequence). CDR3 size: 13 residues. Here the CDR3 DNA reads TGTGCCTGGAGTGAGGGGGCAGGGCAGCCCCAGCATTTT. Translating gives CAWSEGAGQPQHF.

This clone was detected ten times or more. The chain employs TRBV4-1 and TRBJ1-3; TRBD1 agrees at 8 bases. Trimming at V came to 4 bases and at J to 4 bases, leaving 9 bases not matched to a gene. Germline V lookup: CDR1 MGHRA, CDR2 YSYEKL. The CDR3 consists of 16 residues. CDR3 nucleotide sequence: TGCGCCAGCAGCCCCCGGCAGGGGGCTCAAGGAAACACCATATATTTT. Translated, it gives CASSPRQGAQGNTIYF.

The gene calls are TRBV5-5 and TRBJ1-5; TRBD1 matches at 7 bases. Losses at the gene ends were 4 bases for V and 15 bases for J; bases not matched to a gene: 10. Germline V gene lookup returns CDR1 SGHKS and CDR2 YYEKEE (reference sequence). This CDR3 is built from 12 residues. This CDR3 reads CASSPGQPGGHF. CDR3 nucleotide sequence: TGTGCCAGCAGCCCGGGACAGCCCGGAGGGCATTTT.

This clone was picked up a small number of times. The chain employs TRBV27 and TRBJ1-2, with D unresolved. CDR1 and CDR2 from the germline V gene are MNHEY and SMNVEV (reference sequence). V was shortened by 6 bases and J by 8 bases, with 19 bases between the two germline ends. The CDR3 spans 14 residues. The CDR3 loop reads CASSSLGRGKGYTF. The CDR3 bases are TGTGCCAGCAGCTCTCTTGGGCGAGGGAAGGGCTACACCTTC.

CDR3 sequence (DNA): TGCGCCAGCAGCTCCCTAGCGGGAGACAATGAGCAGTTCTTC. Translation: CASSSLAGDNEQFF. This chain joins TRBV5-1 and TRBJ2-1, with 10 bases identical to TRBD2. The J segment lost 5 bases and the V segment lost 3 bases, leaving 2 bases of the junction unmatched. The CDR3 is 14 amino acids. The germline CDR1 and CDR2 sequences are SGHRS and YFSETQ.

About this clone: Other DNA sequences in the same sample also yield this CDR3. The chain carries TRBV25-1 and TRBJ1-2, with unresolved D. The CDR3 has 14 residues. The germline V and J ends were trimmed by 2 bases and 0 bases, with 7 bases remaining between them. Germline V CDR1 and CDR2: MGHDK, SYGVNS. CDR3 nucleotide sequence: TGTGCCAGCAGTGAACTGAGTTCTAACTATGGCTACACCTTC. It specifies CASSELSSNYGYTF.